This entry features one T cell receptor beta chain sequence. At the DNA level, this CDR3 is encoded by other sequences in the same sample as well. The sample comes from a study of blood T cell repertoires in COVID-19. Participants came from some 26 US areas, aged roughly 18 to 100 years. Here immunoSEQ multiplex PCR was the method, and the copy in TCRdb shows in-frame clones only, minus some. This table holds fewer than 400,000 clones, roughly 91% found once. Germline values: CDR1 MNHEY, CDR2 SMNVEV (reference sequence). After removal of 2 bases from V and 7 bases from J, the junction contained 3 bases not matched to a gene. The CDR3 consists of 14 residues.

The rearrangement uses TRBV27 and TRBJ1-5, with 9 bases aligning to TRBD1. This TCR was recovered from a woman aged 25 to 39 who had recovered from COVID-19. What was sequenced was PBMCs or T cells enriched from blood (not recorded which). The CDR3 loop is CASSLTGGGQPQHF. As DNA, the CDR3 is TGTGCCAGCAGTTTAACAGGGGGCGGGCAGCCCCAGCATTTT.